Presented here are 29 T cell receptor beta chains from one specimen sequenced in a study of CD8 T cells in Susac syndrome (dated by TCRdb to about 2019). The library came from the immunoSEQ multiplex PCR assay. RNA was extracted using the RNeasy kit, and 0.5 to 1 microgram was reverse transcribed with random hexamers. TCRdb applied fastp at Q25 and MiXCR to the public reads, then kept only in-frame beta chains. Records with the same CDR3 protein are collapsed into one entry carrying the most frequent genes and DNA. The sample records 250,000 to 350,000 distinct CDR3 sequences, roughly 81% of which are singletons. Clones ranked in the top ten supply 0.11% of the sample. The sequenced material came from CD8+ T cells from PBMCs. These receptors were taken from a human donor with multiple sclerosis.

V gene TRBV6-1 combines with J gene TRBJ1-5; D gene ambiguous. The CDR3 has 14 amino acids. The V gene's germline CDR1 is MNHNS and CDR2 SASEGT. Trimming removed 6 bases at V and 6 bases at J, with 15 bases between. This CDR3 reads CASRGREGGQPQHF. The CDR3 DNA reads TGTGCCAGCAGGGGAAGGGAGGGCGGTCAGCCCCAGCATTTT.

This clonotype occurred once. The rearrangement links TRBV7-9 to TRBJ2-5, with D possibly being TRBD1 (7 bases). This CDR3 has 16 residues. Germline CDR1 SEHNR, CDR2 FQNEAQ (reference sequence). The V end lost 5 bases, the J end lost 3 bases, and 19 bases lay between the germline ends. CDR3 in DNA: TGTGCCAGCAGCACGGACAGACAGGGAGGAAAAGAGACCCAGTACTTC. Translation gives CASSTDRQGGKETQYF.

The rearrangement joins TRBV28 to TRBJ2-7, with D possibly being TRBD2 (5 bases). The CDR3 has 14 residues. Trimming took 4 bases from V and 6 from J, leaving 16 bases between them. Germline V gene data show CDR1 as MDHEN and CDR2 as SYDVKM. The CDR3 sequence is CASSSGNGVREQYF. DNA for the CDR3: TGTGCCAGCAGTTCCGGGAATGGGGTCCGCGAGCAGTACTTC. Filled out from reference TRBV28 and TRBJ2-7, the complete variable domain reads DVKVTQSSRYLVKRTGEKVFLECVQDMDHENMFWYRQDPGLGLRLIYFSYDVKMKEKGDIPEGYSVSREKKERFSLILESASTNQTSMYLCASSSGNGVREQYFGPGTRLTVT.

The CDR3 sequence is CASSQVASYEQYF. In DNA form, the CDR3 reads TGTGCCAGCAGCCAAGTCGCGTCCTACGAGCAGTACTTC. V gene TRBV4-2 combines with J gene TRBJ2-7; D call uncertain. This CDR3 has 13 amino acids. Germline CDR1 reads LGHNA; CDR2 reads YNFKEQ. With 1 base removed from V and 1 base from J, the gap between germline ends came to 5 bases.

This chain links TRBV27 with TRBJ2-7; possibly TRBD2 for D (5 bases). The V gene's germline CDR1 is MNHEY and CDR2 SMNVEV (reference sequence). This CDR3 has 14 residues. Trimming removed 9 bases from V and 5 bases from J, with 20 bases in between. The CDR3 protein is CASRITGYYDEQYF. The CDR3 DNA is TGTGCCAGTCGTATCACGGGGTACTATGACGAGCAGTACTTC.

Only one count was recorded for this clonotype. V usage is TRBV13 and J usage is TRBJ1-5; D gene uncertain. The CDR3 contains 13 residues. The germline CDR1 and CDR2 sequences are PRHDT and FYEKMQ (reference sequence). V was shortened by 5 bases and J by 7 bases, with 12 bases between the two germline ends. In nucleotides, the CDR3 is TGTGCCAGCAGCCAAGGGTCGGAGCAGCCCCAGCATTTT. This translates into CASSQGSEQPQHF.

The chain combines TRBV12-5 with TRBJ1-5; D is possibly TRBD1 (5 bases). Germline assignment: CDR1 LGHNT and CDR2 FRNRAP. Trimming took off 1 base at V and 1 base at J, with 8 bases between the two ends. There are 15 residues in the CDR3. The CDR3 loop reads CASGLGTSSNQPQHF. The DNA of the CDR3 is TGTGCTAGTGGTTTGGGGACATCGAGCAATCAGCCCCAGCATTTT. Filled out from reference TRBV12-5 and TRBJ1-5, the complete variable domain reads DARVTQTPRHKVTEMGQEVTMRCQPILGHNTVFWYRQTMMQGLELLAYFRNRAPLDDSGMPKDRFSAEMPDATLATLKIQPSEPRDSAVYFCASGLGTSSNQPQHFGDGTRLSIL.

The V and J genes are TRBV29-1 and TRBJ2-1, with D perhaps TRBD2 (5 bases). Between the trimmed V and J ends, which lost 4 bases and 8 bases, there was a span of 15 bases. The CDR3 spans 13 residues. Germline V gene sequence: CDR1 SQVTM, CDR2 ANQGSEA. For the CDR3, the DNA is TGCAGCGTTGTCGGGAAATCATTATATGAGCAGTTCTTC. Translation gives CSVVGKSLYEQFF.

The rearrangement uses TRBV12-5 and TRBJ1-1; D is undetermined. The CDR3 extends over 12 amino acids. Deletions cut 1 base from V and 8 bases from J, with 8 bases between. Germline V gene sequence: CDR1 LGHNT, CDR2 FRNRAP. The CDR3 DNA reads as TGTGCTAGTGGTTTGGAGCAGCCCGAAGCTTTCTTT. This translates into CASGLEQPEAFF.

This clonotype was recorded once. V gene TRBV7-9 combines with J gene TRBJ2-1; D is possibly TRBD2 (6 bases). The CDR3 covers 16 residues. Trimming shortened V by 6 bases and J by 2 bases, and 17 bases separated the two germline ends. Germline CDR1 reads SEHNR; CDR2 reads FQNEAQ (reference sequence). The CDR3 spells CASSSSGTGTYNEQFF. CDR3 nucleotide sequence: TGTGCCAGCAGTTCCTCCGGGACTGGGACCTACAATGAGCAGTTCTTC.

The chain has TRBV6-1 and TRBJ2-1; 7 nucleotides match TRBD2. CDR1 and CDR2 (germline): MNHNS, SASEGT. V lost 2 bases to trimming and J lost 6 bases; unmatched junction nucleotides: 7. CDR3 size: 15 residues. CDR3 nucleotides: TGTGCCAGCAGTGAATTTGTAGGGGAGGGCAATGAGCAGTTCTTC. Encoded protein: CASSEFVGEGNEQFF.

The chain couples TRBV9 to TRBJ2-2; 9 bases align to TRBD2. Germline CDR1 SGDLS, CDR2 YYNGEE. V shed 1 base, J shed 0 bases, and the junction held 7 bases outside the gene matches. This CDR3 has 18 residues. The CDR3 region has the DNA TGTGCCAGCAGCGTATCGGCTAGCGGGACCGCGAACACCGGGGAGCTGTTTTTT. It codes for CASSVSASGTANTGELFF.

The rearrangement uses TRBV20-1 and TRBJ2-6; D remains unclear. Germline lookup yields CDR1 DFQATT and CDR2 SNEGSKA (reference sequence). V dropped 1 base and J dropped 1 base, with 14 bases sitting between them. This CDR3 is 17 amino acids long. CDR3 bases: TGCAGTGCTAGAGTCCGACACGATTTGTCTGGGGCCAACGTCCTGACTTTC. The encoded protein is CSARVRHDLSGANVLTF.

This clonotype was seen more than once but under ten times. As DNA, the CDR3 is TGTGCCAGCAGACTCCTCCGGGACAACCCCGGGGAGCTGTTTTTT. Protein product: CASRLLRDNPGELFF. The chain recombines TRBV27 with TRBJ2-2, with TRBD1 as a possible D gene (6 bases). Germline V gene data show CDR1 as MNHEY and CDR2 as SMNVEV (reference sequence). The CDR3 is 15 amino acids. Trimming shortened V by 6 bases and J by 6 bases, and 17 bases separated the two germline ends.

This clonotype has only a few counts. This sequence joins TRBV2 and TRBJ2-7; D is perhaps TRBD1 (6 bases). The CDR3 extends over 13 amino acids. Per germline, CDR1 SNHLY and CDR2 FYNNEI. V lost 4 bases and J 1 base, leaving 8 bases between the germline ends. CDR3 nucleotides: TGTGCCAGCAGTGGGGGACAATCCTACGAGCAGTACTTC. Amino acids: CASSGGQSYEQYF.

The chain carries TRBV20-1 and TRBJ1-2, with 8 nucleotides matching TRBD1. The CDR3 has 12 amino acids. Germline CDR1 and CDR2: DFQATT and SNEGSKA (reference sequence). J lost 8 bases, V lost 6 bases, and 8 bases had no gene match. The CDR3 coding sequence is TGCAGTGCCAGGACAGGGCCGGGGGGCTACACCTTC. Its translation: CSARTGPGGYTF.

The chain combines TRBV27 with TRBJ2-1; 14 positions agree with TRBD2. This CDR3 spans 16 amino acids. V was clipped by 4 bases and J by 9 bases; unmatched bases: 8. Germline V gene data show CDR1 as MNHEY and CDR2 as SMNVEV (reference sequence). CDR3 in DNA: TGTGCCAGCAGTTCCGGGACTAGCGGGAGTAGGGGTGAGCAGTTCTTC. Protein product: CASSSGTSGSRGEQFF.

The V and J genes are TRBV2 and TRBJ2-6; no firm D call. CDR3 length: 17 amino acids. V was shortened by 7 bases and J by 1 base, with 17 bases between the two germline ends. Per the germline V gene, CDR1 is SNHLY and CDR2 is FYNNEI. The CDR3 DNA sequence: TGTGCCAGCATGTATGACTGGGCCTCTTCTGGGGCCAACGTCCTGACTTTC. It codes for CASMYDWASSGANVLTF.

V gene TRBV4-1 combines with J gene TRBJ1-2, with D hard to call. V lost 4 bases, J lost 2 bases, and 17 bases lay in between. CDR3 length: 16 amino acids. CDR1 and CDR2 (germline): MGHRA, YSYEKL. CDR3 DNA sequence: TGCGCCAGCAGCCTCCGGACTGCGACTTTGAACTATGGCTACACCTTC. Encoded protein: CASSLRTATLNYGYTF.

The genes are TRBV18 and TRBJ2-7; a weak D match, TRBD2 (6 bases). This CDR3 has 15 amino acids. Looked up from germline, CDR1 is KGHSH and CDR2 is LQKENI. V gave up 6 bases and J gave up 1 base, with 16 bases separating them. For the CDR3, the DNA is TGTGCCAGCTCTCCTTCGGGAGCGGGTTCCTACGAGCAGTACTTC. Translating it yields CASSPSGAGSYEQYF.

A few counts support this clonotype. The chain couples TRBV6-1 to TRBJ1-1, with D uncertain. The V and J ends lost 6 bases and 0 bases respectively, with 14 bases between them. Germline V gene lookup returns CDR1 MNHNS and CDR2 SASEGT. This CDR3 spans 15 amino acids. In nucleotides, the CDR3 is TGTGCCAGCAGCCCTGATAGGTTTTTGAACACTGAAGCTTTCTTT. Protein sequence: CASSPDRFLNTEAFF.

The gene calls are TRBV7-9 and TRBJ2-3; TRBD1 aligns across 7 bases. Germline loops: CDR1 SEHNR, CDR2 FQNEAQ (reference sequence). Trimming cost V 3 bases and J 0 bases; bases outside gene matches: 3. The CDR3 length is 15 residues. Written as DNA, the CDR3 is TGTGCCAGCAGCTTCCAGGGGGATAGCACAGATACGCAGTATTTT. Amino acids: CASSFQGDSTDTQYF.

V gene TRBV9 combines with J gene TRBJ2-7, with 16 nucleotides matching TRBD2. J gave up 2 bases and V 0 bases, and 5 bases lay outside the gene matches. The CDR3 consists of 18 residues. The germline V gene encodes CDR1 SGDLS and CDR2 YYNGEE. CDR3 sequence reads: CASSVVSGTSGRAYEQYF. CDR3 DNA: TGTGCCAGCAGCGTAGTTTCAGGGACTAGCGGGAGGGCCTACGAGCAGTACTTC. The full variable domain, with the rest looked up from reference TRBV9 and TRBJ2-7, is DSGVTQTPKHLITATGQRVTLRCSPRSGDLSVYWYQQSLDQGLQFLIQYYNGEERAKGNILERFSAQQFPDLHSELNLSSLELGDSALYFCASSVVSGTSGRAYEQYFGPGTRLTVT.

This clonotype occurred once. V and J are TRBV27 and TRBJ1-5; 9 nucleotides match TRBD1. Trimming removed 6 bases from V and 5 bases from J; junction bases left unmatched: 5. Germline V gene data show CDR1 as MNHEY and CDR2 as SMNVEV (reference sequence). The length of the CDR3 is 14 residues. The CDR3 DNA reads TGTGCCAGCAGCCGGACAGGGGCCTATCAGCCCCAGCATTTT. Protein product: CASSRTGAYQPQHF.

The J gene is TRBJ2-3, the V gene TRBV10-1; D may match TRBD1 or TRBD2 (5 bases each). The CDR3 is made up of 13 amino acids. Per the germline V gene, CDR1 is WNHNN and CDR2 is SYGVQD (reference sequence). The V end lost 8 bases, the J end lost 4 bases, and 13 bases lay between the germline ends. The CDR3 spells CASGSRGADTQYF. The CDR3 region has the DNA TGCGCCAGCGGTTCGAGGGGCGCAGATACGCAGTATTTT.

V usage is TRBV15 and J usage is TRBJ2-2; TRBD1 is a possible D gene (5 bases). V was cut by 0 bases and J by 1 base, with 6 bases left in between. Germline assignment: CDR1 LNHNV and CDR2 YYDKDF (reference sequence). CDR3 length: 15 residues. CDR3 DNA: TGTGCCACCAGCAGAGATAGGGGGAACACCGGGGAGCTGTTTTTT. Its protein product is CATSRDRGNTGELFF.

The chain recombines TRBV7-9 with TRBJ2-7; TRBD2 is a possible D gene (6 bases). Germline CDR1 SEHNR, CDR2 FQNEAQ (reference sequence). Trimming pared 8 bases from V and 7 bases from J, leaving 24 bases between. CDR3 length: 15 amino acids. This CDR3 reads CASRWDETGVGEQYF. The CDR3 bases are TGTGCCAGCCGATGGGATGAGACGGGGGTCGGGGAGCAGTACTTC. Based on the CDR3 plus reference TRBV7-9 and TRBJ2-7, the full variable domain is DTGVSQNPRHKITKRGQNVTFRCDPISEHNRLYWYRQTLGQGPEFLTYFQNEAQLEKSRLLSDRFSAERPKGSFSTLEIQRTEQGDSAMYLCASRWDETGVGEQYFGPGTRLTVT.

The chain uses TRBV13 and TRBJ2-5; D is unresolved. This CDR3 contains 13 residues. The germline V and J ends were trimmed by 1 base and 3 bases, with 6 bases remaining between them. Germline V lookup: CDR1 PRHDT, CDR2 FYEKMQ (reference sequence). The chain's CDR3 is CASSLAEKETQYF. In DNA, the CDR3 is TGTGCCAGCAGCTTAGCCGAAAAAGAGACCCAGTACTTC.

The chain links TRBV29-1 to TRBJ1-4, with D possibly matching TRBD1 (5 bases). The germline V gene has CDR1 SQVTM and CDR2 ANQGSEA. This CDR3 comprises 13 residues. Trimming pared 7 bases from V and 1 base from J, leaving 10 bases between. Here the CDR3 reads CSATGVTNEKLFF. CDR3 DNA: TGCAGCGCCACAGGAGTAACTAATGAAAAACTGTTTTTT.